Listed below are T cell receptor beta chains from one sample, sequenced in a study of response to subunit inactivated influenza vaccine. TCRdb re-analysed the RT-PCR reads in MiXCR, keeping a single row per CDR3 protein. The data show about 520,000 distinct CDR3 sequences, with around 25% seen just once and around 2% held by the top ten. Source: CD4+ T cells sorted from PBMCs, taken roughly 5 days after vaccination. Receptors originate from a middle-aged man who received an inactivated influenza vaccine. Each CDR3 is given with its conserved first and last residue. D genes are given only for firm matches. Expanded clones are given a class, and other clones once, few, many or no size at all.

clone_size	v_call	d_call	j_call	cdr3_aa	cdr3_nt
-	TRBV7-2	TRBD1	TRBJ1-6	CASSSLRDRGSPLHF	TGTGCCAGCAGCTCCCTCCGGGACAGGGGATCACCCCTCCACTTT
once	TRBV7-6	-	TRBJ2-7	CASSRGGSMASYEQYF	TGTGCCAGCAGCCGTGGAGGTAGCATGGCGTCCTACGAGCAGTACTTC
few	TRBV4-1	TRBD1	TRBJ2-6	CASSQVPGGFGANVLTF	TGCGCCAGCAGCCAAGTACCAGGGGGTTTTGGGGCCAACGTCCTGACTTTC
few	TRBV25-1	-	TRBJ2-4	CASSDGQRVGNIQYF	TGTGCCAGCAGTGATGGACAAAGGGTGGGAAACATTCAGTACTTC
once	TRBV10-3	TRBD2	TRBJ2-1	CAISSPRLAGTNEQFF	TGTGCCATCAGCAGCCCGAGGCTAGCGGGGACAAATGAGCAGTTCTTC
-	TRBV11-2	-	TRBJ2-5	CASSLGVLAGETQYF	TGTGCCAGCAGCTTAGGGGTCCTGGCGGGGGAGACCCAGTACTTC
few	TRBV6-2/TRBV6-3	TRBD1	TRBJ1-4	CASSLRTGINEKLFF	TGTGCCAGCAGTCTCCGGACAGGCATAAATGAAAAACTGTTTTTT
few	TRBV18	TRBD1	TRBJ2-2	CASSSQGAYTGELFF	TGTGCCAGCTCGTCACAGGGGGCCTACACCGGGGAGCTGTTTTTT
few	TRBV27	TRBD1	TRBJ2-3	CASRGDRASLSGTDTQYF	TGTGCCAGCAGGGGGGACAGGGCCTCCCTTAGTGGGACAGATACGCAGTATTTT
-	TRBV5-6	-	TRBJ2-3	CASSWGTHTDTQYF	TGTGCCAGCAGCTGGGGGACCCACACAGATACGCAGTATTTT
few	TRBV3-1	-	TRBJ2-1	CASSQERLTGDNEQFF	TGTGCCAGCAGCCAAGAAAGGCTGACGGGAGACAATGAGCAGTTCTTC
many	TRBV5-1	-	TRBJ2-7	CASSGGQTFYEQYF	TGCGCCAGCAGCGGTGGACAGACCTTCTACGAGCAGTACTTC
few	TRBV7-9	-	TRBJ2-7	CASSLLVHDEQYF	TGTGCCAGCAGCTTATTGGTCCACGACGAGCAGTACTTC
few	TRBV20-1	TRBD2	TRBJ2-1	CSASESGSRNEQFF	TGCAGTGCTAGTGAGAGCGGGAGTCGCAATGAGCAGTTCTTC
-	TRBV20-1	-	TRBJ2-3	CSATTGGVPSTDMQYF	TGCAGTGCTACCACCGGAGGAGTCCCTAGTACAGATATGCAGTATTTT
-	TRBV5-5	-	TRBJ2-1	CASSRDGQAYNEQFF	TGTGCCAGCAGCCGGGACGGCCAGGCTTACAATGAGCAGTTCTTC
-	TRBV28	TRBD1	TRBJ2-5	CASSLITGGSKETQYF	TGTGCCAGCAGTTTAATCACAGGGGGGAGTAAAGAGACCCAGTACTTC
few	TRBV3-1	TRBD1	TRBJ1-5	CASSPKKGANQPQHF	TGTGCCAGCAGCCCCAAGAAGGGGGCCAATCAGCCCCAGCATTTT
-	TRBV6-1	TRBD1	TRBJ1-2	CASSPGTASSGYTF	TGTGCCAGCAGTCCGGGGACAGCAAGTTCTGGCTACACCTTC
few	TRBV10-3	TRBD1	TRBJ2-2	CAIRGTGTTGELFF	TGTGCCATCCGGGGGACAGGGACCACCGGGGAGCTGTTTTTT
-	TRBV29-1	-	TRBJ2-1	CSVRDSLSYNEQFF	TGCAGCGTTCGGGACTCCCTCTCCTACAATGAGCAGTTCTTC
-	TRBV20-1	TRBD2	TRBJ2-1	CCARAAPGTISYNEQFF	TGCTGTGCTAGAGCAGCCCCAGGGACTATCTCTTACAATGAGCAGTTCTTC
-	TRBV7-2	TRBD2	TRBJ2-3	CASSVTSGGAGDTQYF	TGTGCCAGCAGCGTTACTAGCGGGGGGGCCGGGGATACGCAGTATTTT
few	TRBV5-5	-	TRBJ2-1	CASSFTSNYNEQFF	TGTGCCAGCAGCTTCACTAGCAACTACAATGAGCAGTTCTTC
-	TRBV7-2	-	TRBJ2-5	CASSLAEGQTETQYF	TGTGCCAGCAGCTTAGCCGAGGGTCAGACAGAGACCCAGTACTTC
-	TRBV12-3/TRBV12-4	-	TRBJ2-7	CASSRTGRLPHEQYF	TGTGCCAGCAGCCGAACCGGGCGTCTCCCACACGAGCAGTACTTC
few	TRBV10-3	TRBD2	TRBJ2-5	CAISESSGVGETQYF	TGTGCCATCAGTGAGTCGAGCGGGGTAGGAGAGACCCAGTACTTC
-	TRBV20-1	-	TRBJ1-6	CSASFSYNSPLHF	TGCAGTGCTAGTTTCAGCTATAATTCACCCCTCCACTTT
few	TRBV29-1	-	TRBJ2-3	CSVDSSLVGTQYF	TGCAGCGTTGATTCTAGTCTCGTGGGTACGCAGTATTTT
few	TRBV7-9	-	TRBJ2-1	CASSSRGGGLSHEQFF	TGTGCCAGCAGCTCCCGTGGGGGAGGCCTTAGCCATGAGCAGTTCTTC
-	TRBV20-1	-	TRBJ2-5	CSAIVDVETQYF	TGCAGTGCTATCGTGGACGTCGAGACCCAGTACTTC
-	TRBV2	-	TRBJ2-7	CASSVVRGDEQYF	TGTGCCAGCAGTGTTGTTCGGGGCGACGAGCAGTACTTC
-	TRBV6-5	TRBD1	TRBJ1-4	CASSYSPRGGHEKLFF	TGTGCCAGCAGTTACTCGCCCAGGGGGGGGCATGAAAAACTGTTTTTT
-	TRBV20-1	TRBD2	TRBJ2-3	CSARAGLAGGRDTDTQYF	TGCAGTGCTAGAGCGGGACTAGCGGGGGGGCGGGACACAGATACGCAGTATTTT
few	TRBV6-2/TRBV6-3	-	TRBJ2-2	CASSPLRGGSNTGELFF	TGTGCCAGCAGCCCTCTGCGAGGAGGTTCGAACACCGGGGAGCTGTTTTTT